These 29 T cell receptor beta chains were all obtained from the same sample, sequenced in a study of response to subunit inactivated influenza vaccine. TCRdb reprocessed the RT-PCR reads with MiXCR, giving one entry per CDR3 protein. The data contain 650,000 to 850,000 distinct CDR3 sequences, approximately 15% of them singletons. The sequencing used PBMCs from blood, collected 14 to 15 days before vaccination. The origin of the receptors is a man in his fifties or sixties who received an inactivated influenza vaccine.

This clonotype turned up a few times. The V and J genes are TRBV5-1 and TRBJ2-3, with TRBD1 matching over 7 bases. This CDR3 region has 16 residues. In germline, CDR1 is SGHRS, CDR2 YFSETQ. J was trimmed by 0 bases and V by 0 bases; bases with no gene match: 4. This chain's CDR3 is CASSLVGTASTDTQYF. The CDR3 DNA is TGCGCCAGCAGCTTGGTTGGGACAGCTAGCACAGATACGCAGTATTTT.

This clonotype was seen a handful of times. The V gene is TRBV9, the J gene TRBJ1-5, with TRBD1 identical over 9 bases. The CDR3 extends over 15 amino acids. J gave up 6 bases and V 3 bases, and 7 bases lay outside the gene matches. The germline V gene encodes CDR1 SGDLS and CDR2 YYNGEE. This CDR3 reads CASSAGQGGGQPQHF. The DNA of the CDR3 is TGTGCCAGCAGCGCGGGACAGGGAGGAGGTCAGCCCCAGCATTTT.

The chain has TRBV4-3 and TRBJ2-2; TRBD1 might be the D (6 bases). This CDR3 is built from 14 residues. Germline CDR1 reads LGHNA; CDR2 reads YSLEER. With 3 bases removed from V and 6 bases from J, the gap between germline ends came to 11 bases. In nucleotides, the CDR3 is TGCGCCAGCAGCCATTTACAGGGACCCGGGGAGCTGTTTTTT. Its protein is CASSHLQGPGELFF.

This clonotype was seen more than once but under ten times. The chain links TRBV11-2 to TRBJ2-1; D remains unclear. Germline V gene lookup returns CDR1 SGHAT and CDR2 FQNNGV. Trimming took 5 bases from V and 0 from J, leaving 11 bases between them. This CDR3 comprises 15 residues. As DNA, the CDR3 is TGTGCCAGCAGCCCCGCGGAGAGCTCCTACAATGAGCAGTTCTTC. Translated: CASSPAESSYNEQFF.

This clonotype has a handful of counts. V and J are TRBV29-1 and TRBJ2-3; 10 nucleotides line up with TRBD1. The CDR3 is made up of 12 amino acids. Germline CDR1 SQVTM, CDR2 ANQGSEA. The ends lost 6 bases at V and 4 bases at J; junction bases unmatched: 1. The DNA of the CDR3 is TGCAGCGTCGGGACAGGGGCAGATACGCAGTATTTT. Protein sequence: CSVGTGADTQYF.

CDR3 sequence reads: CASRNTGAYEQYF. Written as DNA, the CDR3 is TGCGCCAGCCGTAATACAGGAGCCTACGAGCAGTACTTC. The V and J genes are TRBV5-1 and TRBJ2-7; maybe TRBD1 (5 bases). CDR3 size: 13 residues. Per the germline V gene, CDR1 is SGHRS and CDR2 is YFSETQ. The V and J ends lost 7 bases and 2 bases respectively, with 13 bases between them.

The J gene is TRBJ2-5, the V gene TRBV7-9, with TRBD1 identical over 8 bases. The V gene's germline CDR1 is SEHNR and CDR2 FQNEAQ (reference sequence). V trimming: 3 bases; J trimming: 2 bases; junction bases outside the gene matches: 8. The CDR3 totals 16 residues. The CDR3 sequence is CASSLLLGTGQETQYF. Here the CDR3 DNA reads TGTGCCAGCAGCTTGCTCCTCGGGACAGGACAAGAGACCCAGTACTTC.

V gene TRBV12-3 or TRBV12-4 combines with J gene TRBJ1-1; 8 bases agree with TRBD1. Trimming took 5 bases from V and 1 from J; bases not matched to a gene: 9. The CDR3 runs to 16 residues. The CDR3 DNA is TGTGCCAGCAGTCCCTCCATTACAGGGGGGAACACTGAAGCTTTCTTT. Protein: CASSPSITGGNTEAFF.

This clonotype was found a few times. The rearrangement joins TRBV7-2 to TRBJ2-1; unclear D gene. The CDR3 consists of 12 residues. With 3 bases removed from V and 13 bases from J, the gap between germline ends came to 13 bases. Per the germline V gene, CDR1 is SGHTA and CDR2 is FQGNSA. CDR3 sequence (DNA): TGTGCCAGCAGCTTCGACATCTCCTTTCAGTTCTTC. The encoded protein is CASSFDISFQFF.

The rearrangement joins TRBV4-1 to TRBJ2-7; possibly TRBD1 for D (5 bases). Germline values: CDR1 MGHRA, CDR2 YSYEKL. V lost 4 bases, J lost 1 base, and 14 bases lay in between. CDR3 length equals 15 residues. Here the CDR3 reads CASSRELTASYEQYF. The CDR3 DNA reads TGCGCCAGCAGCCGCGAGTTGACAGCGTCCTACGAGCAGTACTTC.

The genes are TRBV4-1 and TRBJ2-1; D might be TRBD1 (6 bases). Per germline, CDR1 MGHRA and CDR2 YSYEKL. The CDR3 spans 16 residues. V lost 2 bases to trimming and J lost 6 bases, with 17 bases between them. CDR3 DNA sequence: TGCGCCAGCAGCCAAACAGGGTCGAAGAGCCCCAATGAGCAGTTCTTC. Protein product: CASSQTGSKSPNEQFF.

This clonotype was found many times. The genes are TRBV4-2 and TRBJ2-1; 8 bases fit TRBD2. This CDR3 comprises 18 residues. V lost 0 bases and J lost 2; bases outside the gene matches: 9. Per the germline V gene, CDR1 is LGHNA and CDR2 is YNFKEQ. The CDR3 here is CASSQEPRGGSTYNEQFF. Here the CDR3 DNA reads TGTGCCAGCAGCCAAGAACCTCGGGGGGGGTCAACCTACAATGAGCAGTTCTTC.

This clonotype was picked up many times. The chain has TRBV12-3 or TRBV12-4 and TRBJ1-2; tentatively, D is TRBD1 (5 bases). The CDR3 has 13 residues. V was shortened by 6 bases and J by 4 bases, with 12 bases between the two germline ends. CDR3 region: CASSPTGRYGYTF. The CDR3 coding sequence is TGTGCCAGCAGCCCTACAGGCCGCTATGGCTACACCTTC.

The chain combines TRBV20-1 with TRBJ2-1, with 9 bases matching TRBD1. The CDR3 sequence is 15 residues long. J gave up 10 bases and V 1 base, and 11 bases lay outside the gene matches. Germline V lookup: CDR1 DFQATT, CDR2 SNEGSKA (reference sequence). The CDR3 coding sequence is TGCAGTGCTAGAGTGGGGACAGGGCACTTTTGGGAGCAGTTCTTC. Translated: CSARVGTGHFWEQFF.

This clonotype was seen a handful of times. The genes are TRBV15 and TRBJ1-5; no firm D call. V was clipped by 1 base and J by 4 bases, with 17 bases between them. Germline V gives CDR1 LNHNV, CDR2 YYDKDF (reference sequence). The CDR3 runs to 17 residues. The CDR3 protein is CATSRVPSYLANQPQHF. The CDR3 DNA sequence: TGTGCCACCAGCAGAGTGCCATCGTATCTGGCAAATCAGCCCCAGCATTTT.

This clonotype was picked up a small number of times. The V and J genes are TRBV15 and TRBJ1-6; D unresolved. Deletions cut 2 bases from V and 10 bases from J, with 15 bases between. The CDR3 length is 15 residues. The germline gives CDR1 LNHNV, CDR2 YYDKDF (reference sequence). The chain's CDR3 is CATSRKQPGSSPLHF. The DNA for the CDR3 is TGTGCCACCAGCAGAAAACAGCCAGGCTCCTCACCCCTCCACTTT.

This clonotype was observed a few times. This rearrangement joins TRBV5-1 to TRBJ2-7; D gene ambiguous. Germline CDR1 is SGHRS and CDR2 is YFSETQ. This CDR3 region has 14 residues. Trimming cost V 4 bases and J 10 bases, with 21 bases left between them. CDR3 nucleotides: TGCGCCAGCAGCGAACAGACGGCCTACGGTAATCAGTACTTC. Encoded protein: CASSEQTAYGNQYF. The variable domain in full, completed from reference TRBV5-1 and TRBJ2-7, reads KAGVTQTPRYLIKTRGQQVTLSCSPISGHRSVSWYQQTPGQGLQFLFEYFSETQRNKGNFPGRFSGRQFSNSRSEMNVSTLELGDSALYLCASSEQTAYGNQYFGPGTRLTVT.

This clonotype was picked up a small number of times. V usage is TRBV27 and J usage is TRBJ2-3; TRBD1 is a possible D gene (5 bases). CDR3 length: 16 amino acids. The germline V gene encodes CDR1 MNHEY and CDR2 SMNVEV (reference sequence). The V gene lost 2 bases and the J gene lost 1 base, with 13 bases spanning the gap. In DNA, the CDR3 is TGTGCCAGCAGTTTAACCCAGGGCCAAGGCACAGATACGCAGTATTTT. Translating it yields CASSLTQGQGTDTQYF.

The V and J genes are TRBV12-3 or TRBV12-4 and TRBJ2-1, with 8 positions matching TRBD2. CDR3 length: 14 residues. J lost 8 bases, V lost 3 bases, and 6 bases had no gene match. The CDR3 DNA is TGTGCCAGCAGTTTTTCCGGGGGGGCAGATGAGCAGTTCTTC. This gives the protein CASSFSGGADEQFF.

DNA for the CDR3: TGCAGTGCTCGCCAAGGCGGGAGCGGGAGCCCTAGCACAGATACGCAGTATTTT. Its protein product is CSARQGGSGSPSTDTQYF. The chain couples TRBV20-1 to TRBJ2-3; 8 bases line up with TRBD2. V trimming: 5 bases; J trimming: 0 bases; junction bases outside the gene matches: 16. The V gene's germline CDR1 is DFQATT and CDR2 SNEGSKA (reference sequence). This CDR3 comprises 18 residues.

The genes are TRBV9 and TRBJ2-3; TRBD1 matches 7 bases. Germline CDR1 reads SGDLS; CDR2 reads YYNGEE. The CDR3 sequence is 15 residues long. The trim removed 0 bases at V and 1 base at J, leaving 2 bases unmatched. Here the CDR3 reads CASSVVTGGTDTQYF. The CDR3 nucleotides read TGTGCCAGCAGCGTAGTCACAGGGGGCACAGATACGCAGTATTTT. Variable domain in full (rest from reference TRBV9 and TRBJ2-3): DSGVTQTPKHLITATGQRVTLRCSPRSGDLSVYWYQQSLDQGLQFLIQYYNGEERAKGNILERFSAQQFPDLHSELNLSSLELGDSALYFCASSVVTGGTDTQYFGPGTRLTVL.

This clonotype was found a few times. This rearrangement joins TRBV28 to TRBJ2-2; 7 bases line up with TRBD2. The CDR3 loop spans 18 amino acids. Trimming took 6 bases from V and 1 from J; bases not matched to a gene: 14. The germline V gene has CDR1 MDHEN and CDR2 SYDVKM. The CDR3 reads CASSIPPGGGGNTGELFF. DNA for the CDR3: TGTGCCAGCAGCATCCCCCCGGGCGGGGGAGGGAACACCGGGGAGCTGTTTTTT.

In DNA, the CDR3 is TGTGCCAGCACCTGGACTAGCGGGGGGGTCAATGAGCAGTTCTTC. This translates into CASTWTSGGVNEQFF. The J gene is TRBJ2-1, the V gene TRBV6-2 or TRBV6-3; 15 bases are a match to TRBD2. The CDR3 consists of 15 residues. J lost 6 bases, V lost 7 bases, and 4 bases had no gene match. Germline V gene sequence: CDR1 MNHEY, CDR2 SVGEGT.

The chain is built from TRBV10-3 and TRBJ2-1, with a tentative D call TRBD2 (5 bases). The CDR3 is 17 residues long. Germline V gene data show CDR1 as ENHRY and CDR2 as SYGVKD. V was pared by 3 bases and J by 0 bases, with 15 bases between. The CDR3 DNA sequence: TGTGCCATCAGTGACCCCGCGGACTCCGACTCCTACAATGAGCAGTTCTTC. Translated: CAISDPADSDSYNEQFF.

This clonotype came up once. The chain uses TRBV28 and TRBJ2-5, with 8 positions matching TRBD1. The CDR3 is made up of 14 amino acids. CDR1 is MDHEN and CDR2 is SYDVKM in the germline V gene. V shed 4 bases and J 3 bases; nucleotides not matched to a gene: 4. Written as DNA, the CDR3 is TGTGCCAGCAGTTATAGGACAGGGAAAGAGACCCAGTACTTC. Translating gives CASSYRTGKETQYF. Complete variable domain (other parts from reference TRBV28 and TRBJ2-5): DVKVTQSSRYLVKRTGEKVFLECVQDMDHENMFWYRQDPGLGLRLIYFSYDVKMKEKGDIPEGYSVSREKKERFSLILESASTNQTSMYLCASSYRTGKETQYFGPGTRLLVL.

This clonotype occurred a few times. The V gene is TRBV6-2 or TRBV6-3, the J gene TRBJ2-5; D gene uncertain. The ends were cut back, 5 bases at V and 7 bases at J, with 20 bases in the middle. Germline loops: CDR1 MNHEY, CDR2 SVGEGT. There are 15 residues in the CDR3. The CDR3 here is CASSRDGPRPGTQYF. The DNA of the CDR3 is TGTGCCAGCAGTCGCGACGGGCCCCGGCCTGGGACCCAGTACTTC.

This clonotype was observed at least ten times. The rearrangement uses TRBV20-1 and TRBJ2-1; 7 bases are a match to TRBD2. CDR1 is DFQATT, CDR2 SNEGSKA, per germline (reference sequence). After removal of 0 bases from V and 0 bases from J, the junction contained 8 bases not matched to a gene. This CDR3 contains 17 residues. The CDR3 nucleotides are TGCAGTGCTAGAGATGAGTCTAGCGGAACCTCCTACAATGAGCAGTTCTTC. Its protein product is CSARDESSGTSYNEQFF.

Only a few counts were recorded for this clonotype. The rearrangement uses TRBV5-1 and TRBJ2-4; TRBD2 agrees at 9 bases. Trimming at V came to 4 bases and at J to 9 bases, leaving 8 bases not matched to a gene. Germline V lookup: CDR1 SGHRS, CDR2 YFSETQ. The CDR3 is made up of 14 amino acids. CDR3 coding DNA: TGCGCCAGCAGCCCGGGACTAGCCCAGCTCATTCAGTACTTC. This gives the protein CASSPGLAQLIQYF.

This clonotype was counted many times. J is TRBJ2-1 and V is TRBV19; 10 bases map to TRBD2. This CDR3 has 14 residues. Losses at the gene ends were 4 bases for V and 13 bases for J; bases not matched to a gene: 10. CDR1 is LNHDA, CDR2 SQIVND, per germline (reference sequence). The CDR3 DNA follows: TGTGCCAGTAGTACAATCCCGGGACTAGCGATACAGTTCTTC. Protein sequence: CASSTIPGLAIQFF.